These 5 T cell receptor beta chains were all obtained from the same sample, sequenced in a study of T cells expressing NK-cell markers (dated by TCRdb to the early 2020s). The receptor library was made with 5' RACE. The reads were generated on an Illumina HiSeq 2000. TCRdb reprocessed the reads, reporting each CDR3 protein sequence once and no DNA. The sample table on file contains a few hundred thousand distinct CDR3 sequences. The ten most abundant clones make up 1.4% to 1.5% of the sample. Sequencing input: blood T cells: a sorted CD56 or NKG2C T cell subset, CD4+ or CD8+ T cells, or bulk PBMC T cells (not recorded which). The receptors derive from a woman aged 45-65 years in good health. Donor details come from another sample of the same person, matched by shared clones.

The chain links TRBV12-3 or TRBV12-4 to TRBJ1-6. The CDR3 totals 12 residues. CDR3 region: CASSRTNSPLHF.

V usage is TRBV12-3 or TRBV12-4 and J usage is TRBJ2-5; with no DNA, the TCRdb D assignment of TRBD1 cannot be verified. The CDR3 loop spans 15 amino acids. CDR3 sequence: CASSPRTGRTETQYF.

V is TRBV29-1 and J is TRBJ2-1; TCRdb's assignment of TRBD1 cannot be checked, as there is no DNA. The CDR3 loop spans 13 amino acids. CDR1 and CDR2 (germline): SQVTM, ANQGSEA. CDR3: CSVVPPPYNEQFF.

The rearrangement joins TRBV12-3 or TRBV12-4 to TRBJ1-5. The CDR3 is 17 amino acids. The CDR3 sequence: CASSLRVAESGNQPQHF.

The rearrangement links TRBV29-1 to TRBJ2-7; TCRdb indicates TRBD2, and absent DNA this call remains unverified. Germline loops: CDR1 SQVTM, CDR2 ANQGSEA. The CDR3 has 14 amino acids. The CDR3 is CSALQTSLNYEQYF.